This TCR beta chain is drawn from a study of cytomegalovirus exposure and HLA in healthy donors. Notes on the study in general: An analysis that came later showed most CMV-associated TCR beta chains appearing HLA-restricted. Roughly uniform depth of sequencing across donors was assumed in presence/absence analyses. High sensitivity and specificity were reportedly achieved when the classifier diagnosed cytomegalovirus status. Previous analysis showed most TCR beta V segments were productive about 90% or about 30% of the time.

The PCR was carried out with 60 Vbeta primers and 13 Jbeta primers. Assay used: immunoSEQ multiplex PCR; TCRdb lists only in-frame clones, some missing. This table holds about 65,000 clones, approximately 67% found once. About this clone itself: What it recognizes is unknown.

V lost 5 bases and J lost 6, with 8 bases in between. Germline CDR1 SNHLY, CDR2 FYNNEI. This CDR3 spans 11 amino acids. Sequences were obtained from PBMCs. The receptor comes from a man aged 25 to 40 in good health and CMV-seronegative. The V and J genes are TRBV2 and TRBJ2-7; D not resolved. The CDR3 spells CASSLGPEQYF. CDR3 bases: TGTGCCAGCAGTCTTGGCCCCGAGCAGTACTTC.